The 31 T cell receptor beta chains below come from one sample, sequenced in a study of radiation and T cells in renal cell carcinoma. The protocol was immunoSEQ multiplex PCR, while the TCRdb copy is restricted to in-frame clones and leaves out a portion. The table records about 140,000 clones, approximately 86% of them present only once. Stated time point: blood 4 weeks post-SBRT, at nephrectomy. Described treatment: 15 Gy SBRT to primary tumor, nephrectomy 4 weeks later. This sample comprised blood, obtained from a patient whose treatment included radiotherapy and nephrectomy. These TCRs come from a woman between 50 and 59 years old with renal cell carcinoma.

The chain couples TRBV6-6 to TRBJ1-1; D unresolved. The length of the CDR3 is 13 residues. V shed 7 bases and J shed 2 bases, with 11 bases lying between them. Germline V gene lookup returns CDR1 MNHNY and CDR2 SVGAGI (reference sequence). The CDR3 region has the DNA TGTGCCAGCATCCTACGGGTTAACACTGAAGCTTTCTTT. Translated: CASILRVNTEAFF.

The chain uses TRBV2 and TRBJ2-7, with D perhaps TRBD2 (6 bases). Trimming took 4 bases from V and 5 from J, leaving 18 bases between them. The germline V gene encodes CDR1 SNHLY and CDR2 FYNNEI. CDR3 size: 15 residues. In nucleotides, the CDR3 is TGTGCCAGCAGTGGCAGCCAGGGAGGTACTCACGAGCAGTACTTC. Protein: CASSGSQGGTHEQYF.

This clone was observed a handful of times. The chain joins TRBV9 to TRBJ1-2; D uncertain. The V gene lost 2 bases and the J gene lost 7 bases, with 12 bases spanning the gap. This CDR3 spans 13 amino acids. Germline CDR1 is SGDLS and CDR2 is YYNGEE. This CDR3 is CASSVTGSVGYTF. In nucleotides, the CDR3 is TGTGCCAGCAGCGTCACCGGGTCGGTTGGCTACACCTTC.

The genes are TRBV7-2 and TRBJ1-1; no firm D call. CDR1 SGHTA and CDR2 FQGNSA come from the germline V gene. This CDR3 comprises 12 residues. Trimming shortened V by 2 bases and J by 10 bases, and 11 bases separated the two germline ends. DNA for the CDR3: TGTGCCAGCAGCTTACGGGCCGGAGGAGCTTTCTTT. Protein sequence: CASSLRAGGAFF.

V is TRBV5-1 and J is TRBJ1-4, with no clear D. Trimming cost V 0 bases and J 7 bases, with 1 base left between them. This CDR3 contains 11 residues. CDR1 is SGHRS and CDR2 is YFSETQ in the germline V gene. The CDR3 spells CASSLGEKLFF. CDR3 bases: TGCGCCAGCAGCTTGGGTGAAAAACTGTTTTTT.

This clone was observed a few times. The chain employs TRBV18 and TRBJ1-2, with D hard to call. Germline loops: CDR1 KGHSH, CDR2 LQKENI. The V and J ends lost 3 bases and 3 bases respectively, with 11 bases between them. The CDR3 sequence is 14 residues long. The CDR3 sequence is CASSPINGDYGYTF. Here the CDR3 DNA reads TGTGCCAGCTCACCCATTAACGGGGACTATGGCTACACCTTC.

The DNA of the CDR3 is TGTGCCAGTAGTATACAAGGGCCTCGCTCTGGAAACACCATATATTTT. Its protein is CASSIQGPRSGNTIYF. The chain couples TRBV19 to TRBJ1-3; D gene ambiguous. Germline CDR1 LNHDA, CDR2 SQIVND (reference sequence). The CDR3 is 16 residues long. Trimming stripped 2 bases from V and 0 bases from J, with 11 bases between.

This chain uses TRBV18 with TRBJ2-3; TRBD2 aligns across 9 bases. CDR1 and CDR2 from the germline V gene are KGHSH and LQKENI. V dropped 4 bases and J dropped 6; count of bases not matched to a gene: 14. This CDR3 contains 17 residues. DNA for the CDR3: TGTGCCAGCTCACAGGGATTAGCGGGAGTAAGTTTGGATACGCAGTATTTT. Its protein is CASSQGLAGVSLDTQYF.

Only a few counts were recorded for this clone. The genes are TRBV2 and TRBJ2-7; D perhaps matches TRBD2 (6 bases). CDR1 and CDR2 from the germline V gene are SNHLY and FYNNEI. Trimming shortened V by 2 bases and J by 6 bases, and 26 bases separated the two germline ends. The CDR3 is made up of 18 amino acids. The CDR3 reads CASSEYRGGLIEGLEQYF. The CDR3, as DNA: TGTGCCAGCAGTGAATATCGCGGAGGACTTATCGAGGGACTCGAGCAGTACTTC.

The rearrangement joins TRBV18 to TRBJ1-2, with TRBD1 matching over 9 bases. The CDR3 loop spans 15 amino acids. The ends lost 2 bases at V and 4 bases at J; junction bases unmatched: 5. Germline CDR1 and CDR2: KGHSH and LQKENI. In DNA, the CDR3 is TGTGCCAGCTCACCAACGGGACAGGGAACCTATGGCTACACCTTC. This gives the protein CASSPTGQGTYGYTF. The full variable domain, in which reference TRBV18 and TRBJ1-2 provide the parts outside the CDR3, is NAGVMQNPRHLVRRRGQEARLRCSPMKGHSHVYWYRQLPEEGLKFMVYLQKENIIDESGMPKERFSAEFPKEGPSILRIQQVVRGDSAAYFCASSPTGQGTYGYTFGSGTRLTVV.

This rearrangement joins TRBV18 to TRBJ2-7; D is perhaps TRBD2 (5 bases). In germline, CDR1 is KGHSH, CDR2 LQKENI. V gave up 0 bases and J gave up 12 bases, with 12 bases separating them. The CDR3 has 12 residues. CDR3 amino acids: CASSPPDYPPYF. The CDR3 DNA sequence: TGTGCCAGCTCACCACCCGACTACCCCCCGTACTTC. Variable domain in full (rest from reference TRBV18 and TRBJ2-7): NAGVMQNPRHLVRRRGQEARLRCSPMKGHSHVYWYRQLPEEGLKFMVYLQKENIIDESGMPKERFSAEFPKEGPSILRIQQVVRGDSAAYFCASSPPDYPPYFGPGTRLTVT.

This chain uses TRBV5-1 with TRBJ2-2; tentative D call: TRBD1 (5 bases). The ends were cut back, 7 bases at V and 0 bases at J, with 16 bases in the middle. Germline lookup yields CDR1 SGHRS and CDR2 YFSETQ. This CDR3 is 16 amino acids long. As DNA, the CDR3 is TGCGCCAGCGTCTACACAGGTTCGGCGAACACCGGGGAGCTGTTTTTT. Protein sequence: CASVYTGSANTGELFF.

This clone turned up a few times. The chain joins TRBV2 to TRBJ2-3, with 8 bases matching TRBD1. Germline lookup yields CDR1 SNHLY and CDR2 FYNNEI. The CDR3 spans 14 residues. V shed 5 bases, J shed 4 bases, and the junction held 5 bases outside the gene matches. As DNA, the CDR3 is TGTGCCAGCAGTTACAGGGGACAGGCAGATACGCAGTATTTT. This codes for CASSYRGQADTQYF.

This clone has a single count. The V call is TRBV5-1, the J call TRBJ2-1; TRBD1 matches at 8 bases. This CDR3 is 14 amino acids long. CDR1 and CDR2 from the germline V gene are SGHRS and YFSETQ. The trim removed 3 bases at V and 5 bases at J, leaving 4 bases unmatched. As DNA, the CDR3 is TGCGCCAGCAGCTCTTGGACAGGGAACAATGAGCAGTTCTTC. This translates into CASSSWTGNNEQFF.

There are a few counts of this clone. The chain links TRBV29-1 to TRBJ1-4, with TRBD1 matching 7 bases. The CDR3 is 13 residues long. In germline, CDR1 is SQVTM, CDR2 ANQGSEA. The V and J ends lost 7 bases and 5 bases, in that order; junction bases with no gene match: 7. The CDR3 DNA is TGCAGCGCAGTGACAGGGTCGAATGAAAAACTGTTTTTT. Protein: CSAVTGSNEKLFF. Supplemented by reference TRBV29-1 and TRBJ1-4, the full variable domain reads SAVISQKPSRDICQRGTSLTIQCQVDSQVTMMFWYRQQPGQSLTLIATANQGSEATYESGFVIDKFPISRPNLTFSTLTVSNMSPEDSSIYLCSAVTGSNEKLFFGSGTQLSVL.

The CDR3 DNA reads TGTGCCAGCAGTTACTCGGGGACAGGGGTCACAGATACGCAGTATTTT. This gives the protein CASSYSGTGVTDTQYF. The rearrangement uses TRBV6-5 and TRBJ2-3; TRBD1 agrees at 10 bases. The germline V gene has CDR1 MNHEY and CDR2 SVGAGI. Trimming cost V 0 bases and J 2 bases; bases outside gene matches: 2. The CDR3 extends over 16 amino acids.

The CDR3 loop reads CASSYSIGPRPGELFF. For the CDR3, the DNA is TGTGCCAGCAGTTACTCGATTGGTCCCCGGCCCGGGGAGCTGTTTTTT. The chain links TRBV6-5 to TRBJ2-2; D unresolved. This CDR3 spans 16 amino acids. The V end lost 0 bases, the J end lost 6 bases, and 14 bases lay between the germline ends. Looked up from germline, CDR1 is MNHEY and CDR2 is SVGAGI.

V gene TRBV14 combines with J gene TRBJ1-1, with 9 bases fitting TRBD1. Germline loops: CDR1 SGHDN, CDR2 FVKESK. Unmatched junction bases numbered 9, after V lost 0 bases and J lost 1 base. CDR3 length equals 18 residues. The CDR3 DNA sequence: TGTGCCAGCAGCCAAGAATGGTACAGGGGGCGACCGAACACTGAAGCTTTCTTT. Protein sequence: CASSQEWYRGRPNTEAFF.

The V and J genes are TRBV30 and TRBJ2-7, with TRBD1 matching 12 bases. The junction had 6 bases not matched to a gene; V was cut back by 7 bases and J by 2 bases. The CDR3 runs to 14 residues. Germline loops: CDR1 GTSNPN, CDR2 SVGIG (reference sequence). The CDR3 DNA reads as TGTGCCTACGGGACAGGGGGCTCGACCTACGAGCAGTACTTC. Encoded protein: CAYGTGGSTYEQYF.

V usage is TRBV9 and J usage is TRBJ1-5; no firm D call. Trimming left V 6 bases short and J 0 bases short, with 13 bases between. This CDR3 comprises 15 residues. CDR1 is SGDLS and CDR2 is YYNGEE in the germline V gene. The CDR3 loop is CASTPGGYSNQPQHF. DNA of the CDR3: TGTGCCAGCACCCCAGGAGGGTATAGCAATCAGCCCCAGCATTTT.

This chain connects TRBV9 to TRBJ2-5; tentatively, D is TRBD1 or TRBD2 (5 bases each). The DNA end is more similar to TRBJ2-7, so the J call may be wrong. Germline CDR1 and CDR2: SGDLS and YYNGEE. CDR3 length equals 14 residues. CDR3 DNA: TGTGCCAGCAGCATAGGGACGAGTTCCCCCGAGCAGTACTTC. Encoded protein: CASSIGTSSPEQYF.

The genes are TRBV6-4 and TRBJ2-1, with 12 positions matching TRBD2. V was pared by 7 bases and J by 8 bases, with 9 bases of the junction left unmatched. Germline lookup yields CDR1 MRHNA and CDR2 SNTAGT. This CDR3 spans 15 amino acids. CDR3: CASTAGTSGSYEQFF. CDR3 DNA sequence: TGTGCCAGCACGGCCGGGACTAGCGGGTCTTATGAGCAGTTCTTC.

V is TRBV7-6 and J is TRBJ2-3; D is undetermined. The CDR3 sequence is 11 residues long. The germline V gene encodes CDR1 SGHVS and CDR2 FNYEAQ. V lost 8 bases to trimming and J lost 0 bases, with 3 bases between them. CDR3 protein: CASSSTDTQYF. The CDR3 DNA reads TGTGCCAGCTCTAGCACAGATACGCAGTATTTT.

V usage is TRBV4-3 and J usage is TRBJ2-7; tentative D call: TRBD2 (5 bases). The CDR3 sequence is 17 residues long. Germline V gene data show CDR1 as LGHNA and CDR2 as YSLEER. V lost 1 base to trimming and J lost 4 bases, with 20 bases between them. The CDR3 loop is CASSQGTRDSPPYEQYF. CDR3 DNA sequence: TGCGCCAGCAGCCAAGGAACCCGGGATTCGCCGCCTTACGAGCAGTACTTC.

The CDR3 protein is CASSSTGYEQYF. The CDR3 DNA reads TGTGCCAGCAGCTCGACAGGCTACGAGCAGTACTTC. This rearrangement joins TRBV7-2 to TRBJ2-7, with D possibly TRBD1 on 6 matching bases. The CDR3 has 12 amino acids. Germline V lookup: CDR1 SGHTA, CDR2 FQGNSA. Trimming removed 4 bases at V and 3 bases at J, with 7 bases between.

V gene TRBV30 combines with J gene TRBJ2-4; 11 nucleotides align to TRBD2. CDR1 and CDR2 (germline): GTSNPN, SVGIG (reference sequence). This CDR3 comprises 14 residues. The V gene end was trimmed by 0 bases and the J gene end by 7 bases; junction bases not matched to a gene: 2. DNA for the CDR3: TGTGCCTGGAGTGTACGACTAGCGGGGAACATTCAGTACTTC. Amino acids: CAWSVRLAGNIQYF.

The gene calls are TRBV5-4 and TRBJ1-4; D uncertain. The CDR3 sequence is 17 residues long. Trimming removed 4 bases at V and 7 bases at J, with 23 bases between. Germline CDR1 and CDR2: SGHNT and YYREEE (reference sequence). CDR3 bases: TGTGCCAGCAGCCGGAAGGACCTCCCGGAGAGAGTTGAAAAACTGTTTTTT. This sequence encodes CASSRKDLPERVEKLFF.

J is TRBJ1-1 and V is TRBV18, with unresolved D. The V and J ends lost 2 bases and 7 bases respectively, with 11 bases between them. The CDR3 is made up of 13 amino acids. The germline CDR1 and CDR2 sequences are KGHSH and LQKENI. CDR3 sequence: CASSPSFGNEAFF. CDR3 nucleotides: TGTGCCAGCTCACCAAGTTTCGGGAATGAAGCTTTCTTT.

The chain carries TRBV4-1 and TRBJ2-7; D uncertain. Trimming took off 0 bases at V and 0 bases at J, with 12 bases between the two ends. The CDR3 loop spans 16 amino acids. The germline V gene encodes CDR1 MGHRA and CDR2 YSYEKL. The CDR3 DNA is TGCGCCAGCAGCCAAGACCGGGTTATGGCCTCCTACGAGCAGTACTTC. Protein sequence: CASSQDRVMASYEQYF.

V gene TRBV27 combines with J gene TRBJ2-7; the D gene is possibly TRBD2 (7 bases). V was clipped by 0 bases and J by 2 bases, with 20 bases between them. The CDR3 is 18 amino acids. The germline gives CDR1 MNHEY, CDR2 SMNVEV (reference sequence). CDR3: CASSLSGGLFGLAYEQYF. The CDR3 nucleotides read TGTGCCAGCAGTTTATCAGGGGGGCTGTTTGGACTAGCCTACGAGCAGTACTTC.

This rearrangement joins TRBV28 to TRBJ1-2; 10 bases match TRBD1. The trim removed 9 bases at V and 7 bases at J, leaving 5 bases unmatched. CDR1 MDHEN and CDR2 SYDVKM come from the germline V gene. This CDR3 region has 12 residues. CDR3 sequence reads: CASRQGAFGYTF. DNA for the CDR3: TGTGCCAGTAGACAGGGGGCGTTTGGCTACACCTTC.